The table lists the clone carrying this TCR beta chain with a count of one. What it recognizes is unknown. This sample is drawn from a study of CD8+ T cells in alopecia areata. Study background: Those patients who were treated received oral tofacitinib, which was given at 5 to 10 mg twice daily for moderate-to-severe alopecia areata. The duration of tofacitinib was 6 to 18 months, with 6 months off drug afterward.

General study findings and limits: Having just one nonresponder leaves the connection between baseline CD8+ expansion and response unresolved. Across lesional scalp, and particularly alopecia totalis/universalis, clonality surpassed that of normal scalp.

Documented treatment: oral pan-JAK inhibitor, 5-10 mg twice daily. RNA was extracted and reverse transcribed into cDNA as the sequencing template. Repertoires were generated with immunoSEQ multiplex PCR, while TCRdb's copy carries only in-frame clones and drops some. The sample holds around 190,000 clones, about three fifths seen once. The sequences come from CD4+ T cells sorted from blood, collected at week 24, from a patient treated with tofacitinib. The TCR sequence derives from a human donor with alopecia areata.

CDR3 in DNA: TGTGCCAGCAGTGACCAGGGGACCTATGGCTACACCTTC. As protein: CASSDQGTYGYTF. V and J are TRBV2 and TRBJ1-2; possible D gene TRBD1, 6 bases. The CDR3 consists of 13 residues. Trimming shortened V by 3 bases and J by 4 bases, and 9 bases separated the two germline ends. Germline CDR1 is SNHLY and CDR2 is FYNNEI.